One and the same sample provided the 17 T cell receptor beta chains below, sequenced in a study of blood T cell repertoires in COVID-19. Libraries were prepared by immunoSEQ multiplex PCR; TCRdb keeps only in-frame clonotypes and omits some of them. The table has around 250,000 clones, less than 90% seen once. The sequenced sample was peripheral blood. The receptors shown here come from a woman aged 35 to 49 who had recovered from COVID-19.

The chain has TRBV2 and TRBJ2-5; no firm D call. V was shortened by 1 base and J by 3 bases, with 6 bases between the two germline ends. CDR1 and CDR2 from the germline V gene are SNHLY and FYNNEI. The CDR3 is 13 amino acids. This chain's CDR3 is CASSEEQEETQYF. The CDR3 region has the DNA TGTGCCAGCAGTGAAGAACAAGAAGAGACCCAGTACTTC. The variable domain in full, completed from reference TRBV2 and TRBJ2-5, reads EPEVTQTPSHQVTQMGQEVILRCVPISNHLYFYWYRQILGQKVEFLVSFYNNEISEKSEIFDDQFSVERPDGSNFTLKIRSTKLEDSAMYFCASSEEQEETQYFGPGTRLLVL.

The V gene is TRBV28, the J gene TRBJ1-2; tentative D call: TRBD1 (6 bases). This CDR3 is built from 13 residues. Trimming shortened V by 8 bases and J by 8 bases, and 18 bases separated the two germline ends. Germline CDR1 is MDHEN and CDR2 is SYDVKM. CDR3 bases: TGTGCCAGCTCCCCAGACAGCACAGGGGGCTACACCTTC. Its protein product is CASSPDSTGGYTF.

The rearrangement uses TRBV10-3 and TRBJ1-1; 9 bases line up with TRBD1. This CDR3 spans 16 amino acids. With V trimmed by 0 bases and J by 6 bases, 8 bases remained unmatched. Germline V gene lookup returns CDR1 ENHRY and CDR2 SYGVKD. CDR3 in amino acids: CAISESEGQGMPEAFF. As DNA, the CDR3 is TGTGCCATCAGTGAGTCGGAGGGACAGGGTATGCCTGAAGCTTTCTTT.

The gene calls are TRBV6-5 and TRBJ1-6, with no clear D. The CDR3 contains 16 residues. The germline V gene has CDR1 MNHEY and CDR2 SVGAGI. V was clipped by 2 bases and J by 4 bases, with 12 bases between them. The CDR3 region is CASSYEAPDYNSPLHF. CDR3 DNA: TGTGCCAGCAGTTACGAGGCCCCGGATTATAATTCACCCCTCCACTTT.

The chain joins TRBV7-8 to TRBJ2-7; a weak D match, TRBD1 (5 bases). The germline gives CDR1 SGHVS, CDR2 FQNEAQ. This CDR3 comprises 14 residues. V dropped 1 base and J dropped 6 bases, with 13 bases sitting between them. The CDR3 DNA reads TGTGCCAGCAGCTTAGGGCTCAGGGATACCGAGCAGTACTTC. It yields the protein CASSLGLRDTEQYF.

This chain uses TRBV19 with TRBJ1-1; no clear D. This CDR3 contains 14 residues. The V end lost 3 bases, the J end lost 1 base, and 9 bases lay between the germline ends. Germline CDR1 reads LNHDA; CDR2 reads SQIVND (reference sequence). CDR3 nucleotide sequence: TGTGCCAGTAGTATGGGCAGAACGAACACTGAAGCTTTCTTT. It specifies CASSMGRTNTEAFF.

The chain has TRBV6-1 and TRBJ1-2; D unclear. The CDR3 is 13 amino acids. Germline V gene data show CDR1 as MNHNS and CDR2 as SASEGT. The V end was cut by 1 base, the J end by 6 bases, with 9 bases between. In DNA form, the CDR3 reads TGTGCCAGCAGTGAAGGGCAGATTGATGGCTACACCTTC. Translating gives CASSEGQIDGYTF.

V gene TRBV5-1 combines with J gene TRBJ1-4; 7 bases line up with TRBD1. CDR1 SGHRS and CDR2 YFSETQ come from the germline V gene. This CDR3 is built from 13 residues. Germline trimming cut 6 bases from V and 7 bases from J; bases unmatched to any gene: 6. The chain's CDR3 is CASKQGQGEKLFF. The CDR3 nucleotides read TGCGCCAGCAAACAGGGGCAGGGTGAAAAACTGTTTTTT. The entire variable domain, with the rest obtained from reference TRBV5-1 and TRBJ1-4, is as follows: KAGVTQTPRYLIKTRGQQVTLSCSPISGHRSVSWYQQTPGQGLQFLFEYFSETQRNKGNFPGRFSGRQFSNSRSEMNVSTLELGDSALYLCASKQGQGEKLFFGSGTQLSVL.

The chain carries TRBV4-1 and TRBJ1-6, with D unclear. CDR3 size: 15 residues. Per germline, CDR1 MGHRA and CDR2 YSYEKL. V lost 3 bases to trimming and J lost 6 bases, with 12 bases between them. The CDR3 here is CASSQERLGNSPLHF. The CDR3 bases are TGCGCCAGCAGCCAGGAGAGACTGGGTAATTCACCCCTCCACTTT.

This chain uses TRBV18 with TRBJ1-6, with D maybe TRBD1 (6 bases). The CDR3 is made up of 15 amino acids. Trimming removed 0 bases at V and 10 bases at J, with 13 bases between. Germline CDR1 reads KGHSH; CDR2 reads LQKENI. For the CDR3, the DNA is TGTGCCAGCTCACCACCGGGCAGGGGAGGGTCACCCCTCCACTTT. Protein product: CASSPPGRGGSPLHF.

The chain is built from TRBV28 and TRBJ2-4; 7 bases fit TRBD2. This CDR3 has 20 residues. The germline gives CDR1 MDHEN, CDR2 SYDVKM. Trimming removed 2 bases from V and 1 base from J; junction bases left unmatched: 17. The CDR3 is CASSLTPLPGLVGAKNIQYF. The CDR3 DNA is TGTGCCAGCAGTTTAACCCCACTACCAGGACTAGTCGGCGCCAAAAACATTCAGTACTTC. Combining the CDR3 with reference TRBV28 and TRBJ2-4 gives the whole variable domain DVKVTQSSRYLVKRTGEKVFLECVQDMDHENMFWYRQDPGLGLRLIYFSYDVKMKEKGDIPEGYSVSREKKERFSLILESASTNQTSMYLCASSLTPLPGLVGAKNIQYFGAGTRLSVL.

The gene calls are TRBV19 and TRBJ2-7; TRBD2 matches at 13 bases. The CDR3 sequence is 15 residues long. Germline V gives CDR1 LNHDA, CDR2 SQIVND (reference sequence). J lost 4 bases, V lost 5 bases, and 5 bases had no gene match. The CDR3 region is CASSRLAGGPYEQYF. The CDR3 region has the DNA TGTGCCAGTAGTCGACTAGCGGGGGGACCTTACGAGCAGTACTTC.

The chain carries TRBV5-4 and TRBJ1-4, with 8 bases aligning to TRBD1. The ends lost 4 bases at V and 8 bases at J; junction bases unmatched: 13. The germline V gene encodes CDR1 SGHNT and CDR2 YYREEE (reference sequence). The CDR3 loop spans 16 amino acids. CDR3 DNA: TGTGCCAGCAGCCCGTCATCCGGGACAGGAGAGGAAAAACTGTTTTTT. Translated: CASSPSSGTGEEKLFF.

The CDR3 bases are TGTGCCAGCAGTTTTAGGGGTGGCTCCTACGAGCAGTACTTC. Its protein product is CASSFRGGSYEQYF. This rearrangement joins TRBV28 to TRBJ2-7, with D possibly matching TRBD1 (5 bases). CDR1 and CDR2 from the germline V gene are MDHEN and SYDVKM. The CDR3 is 14 amino acids. Trimming shortened V by 3 bases and J by 0 bases, and 9 bases separated the two germline ends.

The V gene is TRBV24-1, the J gene TRBJ2-2; D is uncertain. The V gene lost 4 bases and the J gene lost 0 bases, with 8 bases spanning the gap. CDR3 length: 15 residues. The V gene's germline CDR1 is KGHDR and CDR2 SFDVKD. The CDR3 DNA reads as TGTGCCACCAGTGACCCAGTGACGAACACCGGGGAGCTGTTTTTT. It codes for CATSDPVTNTGELFF.

The genes are TRBV5-5 and TRBJ2-2, with D possibly matching TRBD2 (5 bases). The V gene lost 1 base and the J gene lost 6 bases, with 13 bases spanning the gap. From germline, CDR1 is SGHKS and CDR2 YYEKEE (reference sequence). This CDR3 spans 15 amino acids. The CDR3 DNA follows: TGTGCCAGCAGCTTGACGGGAATGAGAGCCGGGGAGCTGTTTTTT. It encodes CASSLTGMRAGELFF.

This clone was detected only a few times. V gene TRBV20-1 combines with J gene TRBJ2-7; D ambiguous. CDR1 is DFQATT, CDR2 SNEGSKA, per germline (reference sequence). The V gene lost 3 bases and the J gene lost 2 bases, with 8 bases spanning the gap. This CDR3 is built from 12 residues. The CDR3 loop reads CSASSHTYEQYF. DNA for the CDR3: TGCAGTGCTAGTTCGCACACCTACGAGCAGTACTTC.